The entry that follows covers one T cell receptor (beta chain) sequence. The data belong to a study of blood T cell repertoires in COVID-19. Repertoires were generated with immunoSEQ multiplex PCR, while TCRdb's copy carries only in-frame clones and drops some. The data contain 150,000 to 200,000 clones, more than 75% of them singletons. CDR3 length: 16 amino acids. Losses at the gene ends were 0 bases for V and 5 bases for J; bases not matched to a gene: 9. Germline V gene lookup returns CDR1 SGHNT and CDR2 YENEEA. V is TRBV11-3 and J is TRBJ2-5; 7 bases line up with TRBD1. The clonotype was recovered from a human donor in a cohort sampled during active COVID-19. The sample comprised peripheral blood. The CDR3 is CASSLDSRQGFETQYF. DNA for the CDR3: TGTGCCAGCAGCTTAGATTCAAGACAGGGATTCGAGACCCAGTACTTC. Combining the CDR3 with reference TRBV11-3 and TRBJ2-5 gives the whole variable domain EAGVVQSPRYKIIEKKQPVAFWCNPISGHNTLYWYLQNLGQGPELLIRYENEEAVDDSQLPKDRFSAERLKGVDSTLKIQPAELGDSAVYLCASSLDSRQGFETQYFGPGTRLLVL.